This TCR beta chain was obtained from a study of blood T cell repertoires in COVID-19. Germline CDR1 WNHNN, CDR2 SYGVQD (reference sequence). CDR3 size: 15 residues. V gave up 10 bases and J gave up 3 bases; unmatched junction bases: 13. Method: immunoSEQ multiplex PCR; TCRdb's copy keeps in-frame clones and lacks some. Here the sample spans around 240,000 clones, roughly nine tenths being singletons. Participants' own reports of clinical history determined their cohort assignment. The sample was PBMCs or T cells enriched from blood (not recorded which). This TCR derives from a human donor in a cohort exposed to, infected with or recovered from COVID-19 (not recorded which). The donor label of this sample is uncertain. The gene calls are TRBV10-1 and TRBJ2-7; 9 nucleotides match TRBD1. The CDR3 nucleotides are TGCGCCACCCCCGGGACAGGGTGTACCCACTACGAGCAGTACTTC. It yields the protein CATPGTGCTHYEQYF.